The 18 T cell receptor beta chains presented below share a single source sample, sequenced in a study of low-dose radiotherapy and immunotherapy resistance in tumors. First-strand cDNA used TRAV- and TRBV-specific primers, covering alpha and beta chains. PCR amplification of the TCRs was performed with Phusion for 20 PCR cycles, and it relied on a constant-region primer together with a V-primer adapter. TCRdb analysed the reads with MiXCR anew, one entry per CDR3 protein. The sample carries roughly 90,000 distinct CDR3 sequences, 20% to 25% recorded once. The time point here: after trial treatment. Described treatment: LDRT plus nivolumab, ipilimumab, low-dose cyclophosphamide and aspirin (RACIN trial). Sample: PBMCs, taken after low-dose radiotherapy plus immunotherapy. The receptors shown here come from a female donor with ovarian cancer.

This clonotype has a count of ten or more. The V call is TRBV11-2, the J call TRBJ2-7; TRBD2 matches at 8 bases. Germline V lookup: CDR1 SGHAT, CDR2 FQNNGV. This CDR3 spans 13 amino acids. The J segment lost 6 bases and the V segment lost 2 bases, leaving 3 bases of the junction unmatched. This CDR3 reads CASSLLAGGEQYF. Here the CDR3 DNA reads TGTGCCAGCAGCTTATTGGCGGGAGGCGAGCAGTACTTC.

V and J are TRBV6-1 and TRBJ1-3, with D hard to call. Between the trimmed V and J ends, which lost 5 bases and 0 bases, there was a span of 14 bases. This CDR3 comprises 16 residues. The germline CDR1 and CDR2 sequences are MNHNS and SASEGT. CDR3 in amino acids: CASSPLTGSSGNTIYF. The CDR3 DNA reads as TGTGCCAGCAGTCCGTTGACTGGGAGCTCTGGAAACACCATATATTTT.

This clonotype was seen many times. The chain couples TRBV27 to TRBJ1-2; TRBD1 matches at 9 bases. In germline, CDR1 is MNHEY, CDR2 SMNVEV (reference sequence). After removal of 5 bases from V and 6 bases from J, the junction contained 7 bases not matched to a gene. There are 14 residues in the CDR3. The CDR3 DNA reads TGTGCCAGCAGTCCCGGGACAGGGTTCCATGGCTACACCTTC. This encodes CASSPGTGFHGYTF.

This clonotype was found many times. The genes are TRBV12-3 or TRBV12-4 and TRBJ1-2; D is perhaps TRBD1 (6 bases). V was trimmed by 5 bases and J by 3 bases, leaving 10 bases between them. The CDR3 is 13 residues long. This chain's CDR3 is CASSQDSDYGYTF. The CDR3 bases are TGTGCCAGCAGTCAGGACAGTGACTATGGCTACACCTTC.

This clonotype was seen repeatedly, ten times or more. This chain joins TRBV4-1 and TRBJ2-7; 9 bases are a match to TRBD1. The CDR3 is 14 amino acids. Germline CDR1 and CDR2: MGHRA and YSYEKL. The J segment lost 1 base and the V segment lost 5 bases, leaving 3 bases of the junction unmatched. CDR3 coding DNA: TGCGCCAGCAGCTCGGGACAGGGATCCTACGAGCAGTACTTC. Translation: CASSSGQGSYEQYF.

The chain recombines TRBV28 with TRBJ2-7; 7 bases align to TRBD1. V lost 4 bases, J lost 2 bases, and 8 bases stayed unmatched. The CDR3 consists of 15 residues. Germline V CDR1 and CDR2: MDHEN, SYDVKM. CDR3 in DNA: TGTGCCAGCAGTTCATACCGGGACAGAACCTACGAGCAGTACTTC. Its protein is CASSSYRDRTYEQYF.

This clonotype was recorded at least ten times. CDR3 amino acids: CASSGGTGGSEQYF. The CDR3 coding sequence is TGTGCCAGCAGTGGCGGGACAGGGGGCTCCGAGCAGTACTTC. J is TRBJ2-7 and V is TRBV6-6; 12 nucleotides line up with TRBD1. With V trimmed by 5 bases and J by 6 bases, 5 bases remained unmatched. CDR3 size: 14 residues. Germline CDR1 is MNHNY and CDR2 is SVGAGI (reference sequence).

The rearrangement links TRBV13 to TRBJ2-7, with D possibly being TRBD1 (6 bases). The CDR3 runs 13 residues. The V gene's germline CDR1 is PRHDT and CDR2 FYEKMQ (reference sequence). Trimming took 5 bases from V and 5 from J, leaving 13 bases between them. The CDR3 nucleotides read TGTGCCAGCAGCCGTGACAGGACCCACGAGCAGTACTTC. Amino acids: CASSRDRTHEQYF. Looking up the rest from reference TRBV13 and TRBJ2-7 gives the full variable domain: AAGVIQSPRHLIKEKRETATLKCYPIPRHDTVYWYQQGPGQDPQFLISFYEKMQSDKGSIPDRFSAQQFSDYHSELNMSSLELGDSALYFCASSRDRTHEQYFGPGTRLTVT.

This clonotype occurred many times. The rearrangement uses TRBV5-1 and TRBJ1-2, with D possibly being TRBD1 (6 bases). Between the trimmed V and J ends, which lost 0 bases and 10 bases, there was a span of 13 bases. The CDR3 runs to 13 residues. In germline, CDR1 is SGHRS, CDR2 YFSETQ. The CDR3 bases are TGCGCCAGCAGCTTGGAAGGGAGGGGGGTCTACACCTTC. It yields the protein CASSLEGRGVYTF.

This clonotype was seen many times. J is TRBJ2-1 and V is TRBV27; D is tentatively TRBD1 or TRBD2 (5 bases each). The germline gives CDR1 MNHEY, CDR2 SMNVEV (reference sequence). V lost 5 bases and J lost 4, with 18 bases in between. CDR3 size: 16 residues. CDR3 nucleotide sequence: TGTGCCAGCAGTCCTAATGGGGGTCTGGGGTACAATGAGCAGTTCTTC. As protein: CASSPNGGLGYNEQFF.

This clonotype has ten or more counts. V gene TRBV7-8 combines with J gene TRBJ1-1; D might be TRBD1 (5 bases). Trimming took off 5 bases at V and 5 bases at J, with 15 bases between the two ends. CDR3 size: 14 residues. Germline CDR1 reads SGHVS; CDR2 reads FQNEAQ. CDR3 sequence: CASSPMGVLTEAFF. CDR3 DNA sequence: TGTGCCAGCAGCCCCATGGGGGTTTTAACTGAAGCTTTCTTT.

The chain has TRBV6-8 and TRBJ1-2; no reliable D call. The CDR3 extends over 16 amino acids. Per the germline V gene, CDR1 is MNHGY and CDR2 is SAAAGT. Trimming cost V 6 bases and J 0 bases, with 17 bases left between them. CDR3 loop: CASRSGFLGTNYGYTF. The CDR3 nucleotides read TGTGCCAGCAGGTCGGGATTCCTCGGTACTAACTATGGCTACACCTTC.

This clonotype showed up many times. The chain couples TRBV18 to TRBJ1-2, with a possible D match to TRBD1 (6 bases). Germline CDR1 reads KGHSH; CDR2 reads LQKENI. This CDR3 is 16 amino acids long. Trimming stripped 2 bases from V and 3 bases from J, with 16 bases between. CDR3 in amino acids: CASSPSPGASDYGYTF. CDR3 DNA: TGTGCCAGCTCACCATCTCCAGGGGCCAGCGACTATGGCTACACCTTC.

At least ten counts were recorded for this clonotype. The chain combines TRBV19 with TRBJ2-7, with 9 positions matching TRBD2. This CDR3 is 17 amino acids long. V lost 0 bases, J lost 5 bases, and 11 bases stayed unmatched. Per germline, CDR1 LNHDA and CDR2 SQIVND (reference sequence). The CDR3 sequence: CASSIDHSASGVNEQYF. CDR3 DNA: TGTGCCAGTAGTATAGATCATTCGGCTAGCGGGGTTAACGAGCAGTACTTC.

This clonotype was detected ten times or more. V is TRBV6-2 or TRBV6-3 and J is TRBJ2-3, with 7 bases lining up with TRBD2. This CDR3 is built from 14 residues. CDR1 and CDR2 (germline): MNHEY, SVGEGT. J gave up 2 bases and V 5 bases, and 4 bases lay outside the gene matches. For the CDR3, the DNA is TGTGCCAGCAGTATTAGCGGGTTCACAGATACGCAGTATTTT. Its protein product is CASSISGFTDTQYF.

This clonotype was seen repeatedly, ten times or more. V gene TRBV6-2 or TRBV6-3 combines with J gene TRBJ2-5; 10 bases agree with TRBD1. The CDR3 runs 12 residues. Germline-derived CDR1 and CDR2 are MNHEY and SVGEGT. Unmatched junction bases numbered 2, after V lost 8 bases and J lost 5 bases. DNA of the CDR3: TGTGCCAGCGGGACAGGGGTCGAGACCCAGTACTTC. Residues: CASGTGVETQYF.

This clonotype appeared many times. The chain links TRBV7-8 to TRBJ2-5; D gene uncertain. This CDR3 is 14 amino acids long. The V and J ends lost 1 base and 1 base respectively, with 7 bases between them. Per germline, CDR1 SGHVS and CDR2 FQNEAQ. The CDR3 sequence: CASSLGTFQETQYF. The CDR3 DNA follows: TGTGCCAGCAGCTTAGGCACGTTCCAAGAGACCCAGTACTTC. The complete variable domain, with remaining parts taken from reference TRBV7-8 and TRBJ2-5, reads GAGVSQSPRYKVAKRGQDVALRCDPISGHVSLFWYQQALGQGPEFLTYFQNEAQLDKSGLPSDRFFAERPEGSVSTLKIQRTQQEDSAVYLCASSLGTFQETQYFGPGTRLLVL.

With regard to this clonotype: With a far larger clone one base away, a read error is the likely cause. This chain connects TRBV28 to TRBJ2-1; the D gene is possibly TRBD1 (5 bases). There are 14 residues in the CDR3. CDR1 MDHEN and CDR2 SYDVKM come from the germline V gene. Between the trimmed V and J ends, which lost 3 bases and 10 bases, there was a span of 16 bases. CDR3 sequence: CASSFKGLSYEQFF. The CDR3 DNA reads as TGTGCCAGCAGTTTTAAGGGGCTCTCCTACGAGCAGTTCTTC.